Below, 24 T cell receptor beta chains from the same sample are listed, as sequenced in a study of T cell repertoires in cytomegalovirus infection. TCRdb used MiXCR to reprocess the reads, holding one entry per CDR3 protein. The profile shows about 480,000 distinct CDR3 sequences, 30% to 35% of them singletons. Their antigens remain unidentified. The sequencing here drew on cultured PBMCs, taken from culture after CMV antigen stimulation. These receptors originate from a human donor in good health (CMV status not recorded). Some clones in this sample may be carry-over from other donors' samples.

This clonotype occurred a few times. The genes are TRBV28 and TRBJ2-7; 8 bases map to TRBD2. The CDR3 length is 13 residues. The germline CDR1 and CDR2 sequences are MDHEN and SYDVKM. V dropped 3 bases and J dropped 3; count of bases not matched to a gene: 1. The CDR3 DNA sequence: TGTGCCAGCAGTTTGCGGGGGGTCTACGAGCAGTACTTC. Protein: CASSLRGVYEQYF.

The genes are TRBV19 and TRBJ1-2; D unclear. Trimming left V 7 bases short and J 8 bases short, with 14 bases between. CDR3 length: 12 residues. In germline, CDR1 is LNHDA, CDR2 SQIVND (reference sequence). This CDR3 is CASNSVGSGYTF. CDR3 nucleotide sequence: TGTGCCAGTAACTCAGTGGGCTCCGGCTACACCTTC. Full variable domain (missing parts from reference TRBV19 and TRBJ1-2): DGGITQSPKYLFRKEGQNVTLSCEQNLNHDAMYWYRQDPGQGLRLIYYSQIVNDFQKGDIAEGYSVSREKKESFPLTVTSAQKNPTAFYLCASNSVGSGYTFGSGTRLTVV.

Points on this clonotype: At one boundary the junction diverges from the germline segment, which might be a read error. The chain links TRBV20-1 to TRBJ2-5; no firm D call. This CDR3 has 11 residues. Germline CDR1 DFQATT, CDR2 SNEGSKA (reference sequence). Here the CDR3 DNA reads TGCAGTGCTCGGGCCCAAGGGACCCAGTACTTC. Translating it yields CSARAQGTQYF.

The rearrangement joins TRBV7-2 to TRBJ2-7; D gene unclear. V was clipped by 1 base and J by 2 bases, with 12 bases between them. The CDR3 length is 15 residues. Germline CDR1 reads SGHTA; CDR2 reads FQGNSA. The CDR3, as DNA: TGTGCCAGCAGCTTAGGGGGTAGTGGTACCTACGAGCAGTACTTC. Protein product: CASSLGGSGTYEQYF.

V is TRBV24-1 and J is TRBJ1-1, with 7 positions matching TRBD1. The CDR3 runs to 13 residues. With 7 bases clipped from V and 0 bases from J, the junction kept 1 base outside the gene matches. CDR1 and CDR2 from the germline V gene are KGHDR and SFDVKD. CDR3 sequence (DNA): TGTGCCACCAGGGGACAGATGAACACTGAAGCTTTCTTT. Protein: CATRGQMNTEAFF.

This clonotype was detected once. The chain is built from TRBV29-1 and TRBJ2-3; 7 bases are shared with TRBD1. Germline values: CDR1 SQVTM, CDR2 ANQGSEA. This CDR3 is 13 amino acids long. V lost 7 bases to trimming and J lost 5 bases; unmatched junction nucleotides: 9. The CDR3 sequence: CSARGLPVDTQYF. CDR3 nucleotides: TGCAGCGCTAGGGGGCTCCCGGTAGATACGCAGTATTTT.

This clonotype was found many times. The gene calls are TRBV7-9 and TRBJ2-5; TRBD2 might be the D (5 bases). Germline V CDR1 and CDR2: SEHNR, FQNEAQ (reference sequence). The CDR3 is 16 amino acids. The ends were cut back, 5 bases at V and 4 bases at J, with 20 bases in the middle. The CDR3: CASSPRGGEGGETQYF. CDR3 sequence (DNA): TGTGCCAGCAGCCCCCGAGGTGGTGAAGGAGGAGAGACCCAGTACTTC.

V is TRBV7-2 and J is TRBJ2-1; TRBD1 matches 7 bases. V was pared by 3 bases and J by 3 bases, with 5 bases of the junction left unmatched. The germline CDR1 and CDR2 sequences are SGHTA and FQGNSA. The CDR3 spans 15 residues. The CDR3 protein is CASSFEGAVYNEQFF. The CDR3 region has the DNA TGTGCCAGCAGCTTTGAGGGGGCGGTCTACAATGAGCAGTTCTTC. The full variable domain, its missing parts supplied by reference TRBV7-2 and TRBJ2-1, is GAGVSQSPSNKVTEKGKDVELRCDPISGHTALYWYRQSLGQGLEFLIYFQGNSAPDKSGLPSDRFSAERTGGSVSTLTIQRTQQEDSAVYLCASSFEGAVYNEQFFGPGTRLTVL.

This chain connects TRBV7-8 to TRBJ1-5, with TRBD1 identical over 11 bases. The CDR3 is 18 residues long. V trimming: 5 bases; J trimming: 7 bases; junction bases outside the gene matches: 16. Looked up from germline, CDR1 is SGHVS and CDR2 is FQNEAQ. CDR3 in DNA: TGTGCCAGCAGCAACTACCGCCGGGACAGGGGGAAAGGGCAGCCCCAGCATTTT. Protein: CASSNYRRDRGKGQPQHF.

V is TRBV5-1 and J is TRBJ2-3; the D is unclear. This CDR3 contains 17 residues. In germline, CDR1 is SGHRS, CDR2 YFSETQ. Between the trimmed V and J ends, which lost 2 bases and 1 base, there was a span of 17 bases. CDR3 residues: CASSLRQDTMGTDTQYF. In DNA, the CDR3 is TGCGCCAGCAGCTTACGCCAAGATACGATGGGCACAGATACGCAGTATTTT. Drawing the rest from reference TRBV5-1 and TRBJ2-3, the complete variable domain is KAGVTQTPRYLIKTRGQQVTLSCSPISGHRSVSWYQQTPGQGLQFLFEYFSETQRNKGNFPGRFSGRQFSNSRSEMNVSTLELGDSALYLCASSLRQDTMGTDTQYFGPGTRLTVL.

This clonotype has only a few counts. The genes are TRBV7-3 and TRBJ2-2; the D is unclear. The CDR3 contains 16 residues. Per the germline V gene, CDR1 is SGHTA and CDR2 is FQGTGA. Trimming took 2 bases from V and 0 from J, leaving 10 bases between them. CDR3 sequence reads: CASSLYGNANTGELFF. The CDR3 DNA is TGTGCCAGCAGCTTATATGGGAACGCGAACACCGGGGAGCTGTTTTTT. Full variable domain (missing parts from reference TRBV7-3 and TRBJ2-2): GAGVSQTPSNKVTEKGKYVELRCDPISGHTALYWYRQSLGQGPEFLIYFQGTGAADDSGLPNDRFFAVRPEGSVSTLKIQRTERGDSAVYLCASSLYGNANTGELFFGEGSRLTVL.

The chain links TRBV11-3 to TRBJ2-3; 7 bases agree with TRBD2. This CDR3 is built from 15 residues. Trimming cost V 5 bases and J 8 bases; bases outside gene matches: 13. Per germline, CDR1 SGHNT and CDR2 YENEEA. CDR3 sequence: CASSPRTSGVGTQYF. The CDR3 nucleotides are TGTGCCAGCAGCCCTAGGACTAGTGGGGTCGGTACGCAGTATTTT.

This clonotype was counted a few times. This chain links TRBV7-9 with TRBJ2-5; 9 bases agree with TRBD1. Germline-derived CDR1 and CDR2 are SEHNR and FQNEAQ (reference sequence). CDR3 length: 16 amino acids. After removal of 2 bases from V and 5 bases from J, the junction contained 9 bases not matched to a gene. Here the CDR3 reads CASSLRRDRVGETQYF. The CDR3 nucleotides are TGTGCCAGCAGCTTACGAAGGGACAGGGTAGGGGAGACCCAGTACTTC.

This clonotype was seen a few times. This rearrangement joins TRBV6-1 to TRBJ2-2; the D gene is possibly TRBD2 (6 bases). CDR1 is MNHNS, CDR2 SASEGT, per germline. The CDR3 consists of 14 residues. Trimming took 7 bases from V and 7 from J, leaving 16 bases between them. CDR3 region: CASTTSAGIGELFF. CDR3 bases: TGTGCCAGCACCACGTCGGCGGGGATCGGGGAGCTGTTTTTT.

This clonotype was picked up a small number of times. J is TRBJ2-3 and V is TRBV7-8; the D is unclear. CDR1 is SGHVS, CDR2 FQNEAQ, per germline. Trimming took off 4 bases at V and 4 bases at J, with 18 bases between the two ends. This CDR3 contains 16 residues. The DNA of the CDR3 is TGTGCCAGCAGCTACCGCCGTATGGTTTCGGCAGATACGCAGTATTTT. It is translated as CASSYRRMVSADTQYF.

The chain recombines TRBV11-2 with TRBJ2-5; TRBD2 agrees at 7 bases. Germline CDR1 is SGHAT and CDR2 is FQNNGV. Trimming took 6 bases from V and 10 from J; bases not matched to a gene: 8. The CDR3 spans 12 residues. The CDR3: CASRSSGGSQYF. Here the CDR3 DNA reads TGTGCCAGCAGGTCCTCGGGGGGAAGCCAGTACTTC. Using reference TRBV11-2 and TRBJ2-5 for the parts outside the CDR3, the full variable domain is EAGVAQSPRYKIIEKRQSVAFWCNPISGHATLYWYQQILGQGPKLLIQFQNNGVVDDSQLPKDRFSAERLKGVDSTLKIQPAKLEDSAVYLCASRSSGGSQYFGPGTRLLVL.

Regarding this clonotype: The conserved closing phenylalanine or tryptophan is absent in this CDR3, likely reflecting a read error. CDR3 in DNA: TGTGCCAGCAGCACCATTCCTGGACAGGGAAATAATGAAAAACTGTTTTTA. Protein sequence: CASSTIPGQGNNEKLFL. The V and J genes are TRBV7-8 and TRBJ1-4; the match to TRBD1 covers 8 bases. Trimming removed 5 bases from V and 4 bases from J; junction bases left unmatched: 12. The CDR3 is 17 amino acids. The germline V gene encodes CDR1 SGHVS and CDR2 FQNEAQ.

V is TRBV7-9 and J is TRBJ2-7; 10 bases agree with TRBD1. J was trimmed by 3 bases and V by 5 bases; bases with no gene match: 4. The germline V gene encodes CDR1 SEHNR and CDR2 FQNEAQ (reference sequence). The CDR3 spans 14 residues. The CDR3 here is CASSPGQGNYEQYF. The CDR3 nucleotides read TGTGCCAGCAGCCCGGGACAGGGGAACTACGAGCAGTACTTC.

This chain links TRBV24-1 with TRBJ2-7; 8 positions agree with TRBD1. This CDR3 contains 15 residues. CDR1 and CDR2 from the germline V gene are KGHDR and SFDVKD. The V and J ends lost 2 bases and 2 bases, in that order; junction bases with no gene match: 4. The CDR3 spells CATSDSWGQAYEQYF. CDR3 coding DNA: TGTGCCACCAGTGATTCCTGGGGACAGGCCTACGAGCAGTACTTC.

This clonotype was seen only a few times. The chain couples TRBV19 to TRBJ1-4; D gene uncertain. Per germline, CDR1 LNHDA and CDR2 SQIVND (reference sequence). V was trimmed by 9 bases and J by 8 bases, leaving 19 bases between them. The CDR3 is 14 residues long. The CDR3 nucleotides read TGTGCCAGCCGGATTACGGGTCGTCAGGAAAAACTGTTTTTT. Residues: CASRITGRQEKLFF.

This clonotype was detected a few times. The chain uses TRBV10-3 and TRBJ1-1, with D hard to call. The CDR3 covers 14 residues. Germline CDR1 and CDR2: ENHRY and SYGVKD. V lost 8 bases and J 0 bases, leaving 13 bases between the germline ends. Here the CDR3 DNA reads TGTGCCATCGGCAGAGGACCCATGAACACTGAAGCTTTCTTT. This sequence encodes CAIGRGPMNTEAFF.

V is TRBV7-9 and J is TRBJ1-6; unclear D gene. CDR3 length equals 13 residues. The ends were cut back, 5 bases at V and 8 bases at J, with 10 bases in the middle. CDR1 is SEHNR, CDR2 FQNEAQ, per germline (reference sequence). The CDR3 nucleotides read TGTGCCAGCAGCCTTCACGAAGATTCACCCCTCCACTTT. This encodes CASSLHEDSPLHF.

This clonotype was recorded a few times. This CDR3 reads CAWTTLRGRVRELFF. The DNA of the CDR3 is TGTGCCTGGACAACGCTCCGAGGGCGGGTCCGGGAGCTGTTTTTT. The chain uses TRBV30 and TRBJ2-2; D may be TRBD2 (5 bases). V lost 4 bases and J 9 bases, leaving 21 bases between the germline ends. The CDR3 contains 15 residues. Germline V gene lookup returns CDR1 GTSNPN and CDR2 SVGIG (reference sequence).

The chain combines TRBV7-8 with TRBJ2-1, with 7 bases lining up with TRBD2. V lost 5 bases and J lost 2; bases outside the gene matches: 12. This CDR3 has 17 amino acids. The germline V gene encodes CDR1 SGHVS and CDR2 FQNEAQ. CDR3: CASSPRNRLAPYNEQFF. The CDR3 DNA follows: TGTGCCAGCAGCCCCCGAAACCGACTAGCCCCCTACAATGAGCAGTTCTTC.